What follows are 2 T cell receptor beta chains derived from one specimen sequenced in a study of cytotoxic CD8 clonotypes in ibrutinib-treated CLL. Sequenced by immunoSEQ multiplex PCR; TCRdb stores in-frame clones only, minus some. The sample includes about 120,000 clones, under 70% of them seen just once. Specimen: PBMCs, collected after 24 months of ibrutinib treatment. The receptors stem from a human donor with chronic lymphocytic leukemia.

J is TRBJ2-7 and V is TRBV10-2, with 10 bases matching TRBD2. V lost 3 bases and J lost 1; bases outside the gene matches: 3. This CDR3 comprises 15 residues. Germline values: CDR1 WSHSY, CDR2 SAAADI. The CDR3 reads CASSERTSGSYEQYF. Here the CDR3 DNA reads TGCGCCAGCAGTGAAAGGACTAGCGGATCCTACGAGCAGTACTTC.

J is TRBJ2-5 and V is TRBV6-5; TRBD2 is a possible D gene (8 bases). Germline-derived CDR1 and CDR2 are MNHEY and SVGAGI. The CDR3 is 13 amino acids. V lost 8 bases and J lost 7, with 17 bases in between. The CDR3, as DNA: TGTGCCAGCCGGGAGGGGGCCTCCCGGACCCAGTACTTC. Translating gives CASREGASRTQYF.